These 11 T cell receptor beta chains came from one sample sequenced in a study of metastatic and nonmetastatic thyroid tumors. TCRdb re-clonotyped the PCR reads via MiXCR. Among about 92,000 clones, more than 13% were seen once, and the ten largest hold roughly 3.9%. Thyroid surgery was performed in patients who had received no treatment beforehand. Sequenced material: blood. Source of these receptors: a female donor with papillary thyroid cancer or a benign thyroid nodule (not recorded which). Some clones in this sample may be carry-over from other donors' samples.

This clone has at least ten counts. This rearrangement joins TRBV5-1 to TRBJ2-3; TRBD1 matches 10 bases. The CDR3 has 15 amino acids. The trim removed 4 bases at V and 3 bases at J, leaving 5 bases unmatched. Germline values: CDR1 SGHRS, CDR2 YFSETQ. CDR3 loop: CASSGPGQGTDTQYF. In nucleotides, the CDR3 is TGCGCCAGCAGCGGACCGGGACAGGGGACAGATACGCAGTATTTT.

The V gene is TRBV7-2, the J gene TRBJ2-3, with D possibly being TRBD2 (6 bases). The CDR3 runs to 14 residues. Trimming shortened V by 1 base and J by 5 bases, and 10 bases separated the two germline ends. Germline-derived CDR1 and CDR2 are SGHTA and FQGNSA. CDR3 residues: CASSLEKRVDTQYF. CDR3 sequence (DNA): TGTGCCAGCAGCTTAGAGAAGCGGGTAGATACGCAGTATTTT.

This clone was seen ten or more times. This rearrangement joins TRBV12-3 or TRBV12-4 to TRBJ2-5; TRBD2 matches at 8 bases. The length of the CDR3 is 14 residues. Trimming took 6 bases from V and 5 from J; bases not matched to a gene: 8. The CDR3 DNA follows: TGTGCCAGCAGCGGGGGGGTAGACCTGGAGACCCAGTACTTC. This sequence encodes CASSGGVDLETQYF.

This clone was observed a handful of times. Possible read error: a much larger clone is one base away. The genes are TRBV6-5 and TRBJ2-5; possible D gene TRBD2, 5 bases. The V end lost 6 bases, the J end lost 0 bases, and 26 bases lay between the germline ends. The V gene's germline CDR1 is MNHEY and CDR2 SVGAGI. The CDR3 loop spans 19 amino acids. As DNA, the CDR3 is TGTGCCAGCAGCTTAAGGAGGTTTCCTGGGTCCCCGTACCAAGAGACCCAGTACTTC. It codes for CASSLRRFPGSPYQETQYF.

This clone appeared many times. This rearrangement joins TRBV9 to TRBJ2-1; D is possibly TRBD1 or TRBD2 (5 bases each). Between the trimmed V and J ends, which lost 4 bases and 6 bases, there was a span of 17 bases. The CDR3 contains 15 residues. Germline assignment: CDR1 SGDLS and CDR2 YYNGEE. The CDR3 region has the DNA TGTGCCAGCAGCCCCGGATGGGACCGTAGCAATGAGCAGTTCTTC. Translating it yields CASSPGWDRSNEQFF.

This clone was found many times. In nucleotides, the CDR3 is TGTGCCAGCAGCCGGACAGAGCACACTGAAGCTTTCTTT. This encodes CASSRTEHTEAFF. The chain recombines TRBV9 with TRBJ1-1, with D perhaps matching TRBD1 (6 bases). Germline CDR1 is SGDLS and CDR2 is YYNGEE. The CDR3 is made up of 13 amino acids. V dropped 4 bases and J dropped 3 bases, with 10 bases sitting between them.

Comment on this clone: A much bigger clone sits one base away, suggesting this may be a read error. Other nucleotide sequences in the sample specify the same CDR3. The chain recombines TRBV28 with TRBJ2-2; possibly TRBD2 for D (6 bases). Per the germline V gene, CDR1 is MDHEN and CDR2 is SYDVKM. The CDR3 extends over 19 amino acids. The CDR3 region is CASSPRGWGARANTGELFF. CDR3 DNA sequence: TGTGCCAGCAGTCCCCGGGGGTGGGGAGCCCGAGCGAACACCGGTGAGCTGTTTTTT.

Notes on this clone: This sequence may be a read error, since a much larger clone differs from it by one base. Other nucleotide sequences from this sample produce the same CDR3. The chain links TRBV2 to TRBJ1-1, with TRBD1 identical over 9 bases. The CDR3 totals 17 residues. Germline-derived CDR1 and CDR2 are SNHLY and FYNNEI. As DNA, the CDR3 is TGTGCCAGCAGTGAAGCGGCCCTGGGACAGGGAGGAACTGAAGCCTTCTTT. Translating gives CASSEAALGQGGTEAFF.

Concerning this clone itself: Just one base apart from a much larger clone, this may be a read error. This chain uses TRBV7-9 with TRBJ1-1, with no clear D. CDR1 SEHNR and CDR2 FQNEAQ come from the germline V gene (reference sequence). There are 12 residues in the CDR3. This CDR3 is CANSPTNTEAFF. The CDR3 nucleotides read TGTGCCAACAGCCCCACGAACACTGAAGCTTTCTTT.

Ten or more counts support this clone. The chain recombines TRBV28 with TRBJ1-4; 8 bases are a match to TRBD1. The CDR3 extends over 15 amino acids. With V trimmed by 6 bases and J by 2 bases, 5 bases remained unmatched. Germline V gene data show CDR1 as MDHEN and CDR2 as SYDVKM. CDR3 sequence: CASSRTGPTNEKLFF. The CDR3 bases are TGTGCCAGCAGCCGGACAGGGCCGACTAATGAAAAACTGTTTTTT.

Regarding this clone: The junction departs from germline at one end; a sequencing error may be responsible. Other DNA variants within this sample encode the same CDR3. The chain links TRBV2 to TRBJ2-7; TRBD1 matches 8 bases. This CDR3 is 16 amino acids long. Germline values: CDR1 SNHLY, CDR2 FYNNEI. The CDR3 nucleotides are TGTGCCAGTAGTGAAGTCGGGACAGGTGTCACCTACGAGCAGTACTTC. This gives the protein CASSEVGTGVTYEQYF.